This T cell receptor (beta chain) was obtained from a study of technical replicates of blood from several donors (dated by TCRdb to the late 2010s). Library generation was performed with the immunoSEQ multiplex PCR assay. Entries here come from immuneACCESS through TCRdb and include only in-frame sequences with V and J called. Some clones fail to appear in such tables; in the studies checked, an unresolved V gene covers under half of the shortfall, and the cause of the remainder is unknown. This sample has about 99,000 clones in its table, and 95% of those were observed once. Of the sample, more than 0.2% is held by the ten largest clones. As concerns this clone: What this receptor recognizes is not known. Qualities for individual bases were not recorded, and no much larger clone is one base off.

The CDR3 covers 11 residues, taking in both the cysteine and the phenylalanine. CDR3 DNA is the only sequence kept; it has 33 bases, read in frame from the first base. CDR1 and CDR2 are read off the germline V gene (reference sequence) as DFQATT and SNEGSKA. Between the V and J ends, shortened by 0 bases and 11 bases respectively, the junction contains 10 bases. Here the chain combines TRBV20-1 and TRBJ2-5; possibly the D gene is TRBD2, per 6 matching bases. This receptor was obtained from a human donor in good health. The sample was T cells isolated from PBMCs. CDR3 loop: CSARDVREQYF. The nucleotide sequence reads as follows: TGCAGTGCTAGAGATGTTCGGGAGCAGTACTTC.